This T cell receptor beta chain comes out of a study of blood T cell repertoires in COVID-19. Study-wide background: Some COVID-19 samples were acute and others convalescent; all came from the United States, Italy and Spain.

V was clipped by 2 bases and J by 5 bases; unmatched bases: 5. This CDR3 has 15 residues. Germline V gives CDR1 SGHRS, CDR2 YFSETQ. Original processing notes: Researchers report that nucleated cell counts were estimated from reference gene primer amplification. TCRdb's table, derived via immunoSEQ multiplex PCR, lists solely in-frame clones and lacks some. The D gene and trimming were derived from the DNA, and the V and J assignments and clone size from that table. The sample consists of roughly 130,000 clones, approximately 81% of them appearing once. Sequenced sample: peripheral blood. The V and J genes are TRBV5-1 and TRBJ2-2, with 8 nucleotides matching TRBD2. The sequence came from a woman younger than 45 who had recovered from COVID-19. CDR3 amino acids: CASSLAGVNTGELFF. The CDR3, as DNA: TGCGCCAGCAGCTTAGCGGGAGTGAATACCGGGGAGCTGTTTTTT.